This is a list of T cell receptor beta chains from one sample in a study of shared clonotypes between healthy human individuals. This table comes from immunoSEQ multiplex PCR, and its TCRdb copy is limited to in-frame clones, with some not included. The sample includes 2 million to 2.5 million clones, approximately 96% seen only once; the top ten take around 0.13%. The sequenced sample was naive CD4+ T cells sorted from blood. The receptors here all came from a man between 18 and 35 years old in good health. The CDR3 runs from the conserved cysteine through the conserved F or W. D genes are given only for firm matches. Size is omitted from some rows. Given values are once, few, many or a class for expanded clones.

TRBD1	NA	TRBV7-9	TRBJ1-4	TGTGCCAGCAGCACCGGGACAGAAAATGAAAAACTGTTTTTT	CASSTGTENEKLFF
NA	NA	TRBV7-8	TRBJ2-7	TGTGCCAGCAGCTTAGCGGGTTCAGGCAGATTATCCTACGAGCAGTACTTC	CASSLAGSGRLSYEQYF
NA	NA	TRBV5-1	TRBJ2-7	TGCGCCAGCAGCGAAGGCACAGTAGGGGAGCAGTACTTC	CASSEGTVGEQYF
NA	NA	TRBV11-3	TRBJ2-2	TGTGCCAGCAGCTTAGTAGCCGGGGAGCTGTTTTTT	CASSLVAGELFF
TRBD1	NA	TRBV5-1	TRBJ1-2	TGCGCCAGCAGCTCGGGACAGCCATCCTATGGCTACACCTTC	CASSSGQPSYGYTF
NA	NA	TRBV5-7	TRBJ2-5	TGTGCCAGCAGCTTGTTCGGTGGGCAAGAGACCCAGTACTTC	CASSLFGGQETQYF
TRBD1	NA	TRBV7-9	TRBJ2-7	TGTGCCAGCAGTCGAACCGACAGGGTCAACGAGCAGTACTTC	CASSRTDRVNEQYF
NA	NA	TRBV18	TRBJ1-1	TGTGCCAGCTCCCTGGGGGCGCTGAACACTGAAGCTTTCTTT	CASSLGALNTEAFF
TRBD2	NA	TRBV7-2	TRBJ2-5	TGTGCCAGCAGCTTGTGGATAGCGGGAGGGGAGACCCAGTACTTC	CASSLWIAGGETQYF
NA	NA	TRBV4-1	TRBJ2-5	TGCGCCAGCAGCCAAGATCCCCTAGCGCGGGAGACCCAGTACTTC	CASSQDPLARETQYF
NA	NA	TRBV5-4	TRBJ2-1	TGTGCCAGCAGCTTGGGAGTCGCCTCCTACAATGAGCAGTTCTTC	CASSLGVASYNEQFF
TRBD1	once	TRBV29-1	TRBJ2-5	TGCAGCTCAAACCCCGGGACAGCAAAGGAGACCCAGTACTTC	CSSNPGTAKETQYF
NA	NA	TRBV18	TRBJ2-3	TGTGCCAGCTCACTAGAAGGGAGGTTCGCTACGCAGTATTTT	CASSLEGRFATQYF
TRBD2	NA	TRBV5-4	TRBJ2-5	TGTGCCAGCAGCTTAACTAGCGGCATCCAAGAGACCCAGTACTTC	CASSLTSGIQETQYF
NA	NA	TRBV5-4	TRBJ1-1	TGTGCCAGCAGCTTGGGGGGAGCTGGCACTGAAGCTTTCTTT	CASSLGGAGTEAFF
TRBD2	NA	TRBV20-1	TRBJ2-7	TGCAGTCCTCGGACTAGCTACGAGCAGTACTTC	CSPRTSYEQYF